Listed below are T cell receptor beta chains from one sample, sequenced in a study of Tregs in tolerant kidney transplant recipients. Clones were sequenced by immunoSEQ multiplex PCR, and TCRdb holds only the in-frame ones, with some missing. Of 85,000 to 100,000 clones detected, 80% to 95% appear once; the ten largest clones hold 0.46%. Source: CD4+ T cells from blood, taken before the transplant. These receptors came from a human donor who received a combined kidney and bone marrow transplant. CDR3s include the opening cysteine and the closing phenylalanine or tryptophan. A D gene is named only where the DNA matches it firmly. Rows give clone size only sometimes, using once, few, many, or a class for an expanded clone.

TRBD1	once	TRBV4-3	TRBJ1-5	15	CASSQGDRVNQPQHF	TGCGCCAGCAGCCAAGGGGACAGGGTCAATCAGCCCCAGCATTTT
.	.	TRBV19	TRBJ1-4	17	CASSSPFWPDSNEKLFF	TGTGCCAGTAGTTCACCCTTCTGGCCGGACAGTAATGAAAAACTGTTTTTT
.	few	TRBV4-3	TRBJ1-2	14	CASSHTDRRYGYTF	TGCGCCAGCAGCCATACCGACAGGCGTTATGGCTACACCTTC
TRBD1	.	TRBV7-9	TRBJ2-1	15	CASSFPGSGGNEQFF	TGTGCCAGCAGCTTCCCAGGGTCAGGGGGCAATGAGCAGTTCTTC
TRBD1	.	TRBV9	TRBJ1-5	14	CASTSGTGNQPQHF	TGTGCCAGCACCTCCGGGACAGGGAATCAGCCCCAGCATTTT
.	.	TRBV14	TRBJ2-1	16	CASSPLGGAAYNEQFF	TGTGCCAGCAGCCCCTTAGGGGGGGCAGCCTACAATGAGCAGTTCTTC
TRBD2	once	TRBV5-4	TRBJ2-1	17	CASSLGQLAGAYNEQFF	TGTGCCAGCAGCTTGGGACAGTTAGCGGGAGCTTACAATGAGCAGTTCTTC
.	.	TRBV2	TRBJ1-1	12	CAAGLLNTEAFF	TGTGCCGCGGGGCTTTTGAACACTGAAGCTTTCTTT
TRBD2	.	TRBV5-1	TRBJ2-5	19	CASSLTRGLAGGYQETQYF	TGCGCCAGCAGCTTGACCCGGGGACTAGCGGGGGGGTACCAAGAGACCCAGTACTTC
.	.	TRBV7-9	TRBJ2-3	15	CASSGTRDNGDTQYF	TGTGCCAGCAGCGGGACACGGGACAACGGCGATACGCAGTATTTT
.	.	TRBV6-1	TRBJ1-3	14	CASSALSSGNTIYF	TGTGCCAGCAGCGCATTGAGCTCTGGAAACACCATATATTTT
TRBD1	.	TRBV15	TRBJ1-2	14	CATRGGDRAYGYTF	TGTGCCACCAGAGGGGGGGACAGGGCCTATGGCTACACCTTC
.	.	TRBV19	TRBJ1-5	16	CATRLRDSVSNQPQHF	TGTGCCACCCGTCTCAGGGATAGTGTTAGCAATCAGCCCCAGCATTTT
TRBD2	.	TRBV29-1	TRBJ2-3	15	CSVEMASGITDTQYF	TGCAGCGTTGAAATGGCTAGCGGGATAACAGATACGCAGTATTTT